This section outlines one TCR beta chain sequence together with its context. As yet, its antigen is unknown. The trim removed 5 bases at V and 4 bases at J, leaving 2 bases unmatched. The CDR3 totals 13 residues. Germline values: CDR1 SGHVS, CDR2 FNYEAQ. The sample is drawn from a study of OX40 agonist ivuxolimab in advanced cancers. The wider study: Ivuxolimab, an agonistic anti-OX40 (CD134) antibody, was given to patients. The group had a mean age of around 60 years, ranged from roughly 20 to 80, and was just under 85% male.

Study observations and caveats: The antigen specificity of the peripheral T cells (those that were expanded) was not determined. The study found among the lowest clonal expansion in partial responders at 0.1-3.0 mg/kg.

Clones were sequenced by immunoSEQ multiplex PCR, and TCRdb holds only the in-frame ones, with some missing. The data contain about 83,000 clones, over 75% of them singletons. Material: CD4+ or CD8+ T cells sorted from blood, obtained in a trial of the OX40 agonist ivuxolimab. This clonotype was obtained from an adult with an advanced solid tumor such as melanoma, head and neck, liver or kidney cancer. The chain combines TRBV7-6 with TRBJ2-5, with TRBD1 matching over 9 bases. The CDR3 DNA is TGTGCCAGCAGCCGGACAGGGGTAGAGACCCAGTACTTC. Its protein product is CASSRTGVETQYF.